This T cell receptor beta chain was documented in a study of T cell repertoires in cytomegalovirus infection. Study at large: CMV epitopes used comprised recently identified HLA-C-restricted ones and well-studied HLA-B-restricted ones. CMV infection and matching HLA type were both indicated by public TCR beta signatures.

This clonotype showed up just a few times. What it recognizes is unknown. The study, taken as a whole, reports: The response measured ex vivo was dominated by TCR beta clonotypes (HLA-C-restricted and CMV-specific). Frequencies of public TCR beta families were cumulated, and this identified carriers of CMV plus the relevant HLA.

Germline V gene lookup returns CDR1 MNHEY and CDR2 SMNVEV (reference sequence). The CDR3 is 15 residues long. The ends were cut back, 4 bases at V and 10 bases at J, with 20 bases in the middle. In TCRdb, the reads were re-called with MiXCR into one record per CDR3 protein. The data contain about 310,000 distinct CDR3 sequences, roughly 25% of them singletons. The sequenced sample was cultured PBMCs, obtained from culture after CMV antigen stimulation. The rearrangement joins TRBV27 to TRBJ2-1; D ambiguous. This sequence was found in a human donor in good health (CMV status not recorded). Some clones in this sample may be carry-over from other donors' samples. The CDR3: CASSSTRRRGMEQFF. DNA of the CDR3: TGTGCCAGCAGTTCCACGAGGCGGCGAGGTATGGAGCAGTTCTTC.